The present T cell receptor (beta chain) was sequenced within a study of cytomegalovirus exposure and HLA in healthy donors. Study-wide context: An earlier analysis found fewer than 120 million unique TCR beta sequences from about 190 million T cells. Study-level findings and limits: Investigators reported more than 150 TCR beta chains as tied to cytomegalovirus. One later analysis reportedly identified an Asian-associated ancestry cluster that showed fewer N-insertions than the approximately 600-donor mean. There were some public TCRs occurring in many donors, but most TCR sequences were rare.

A note on this clone: The target antigen is unknown.

The study ran its PCR with 60 Vbeta and 13 Jbeta primers. Profiling relied on immunoSEQ multiplex PCR, and the TCRdb table lists in-frame clones only, not all of them. This sample has about 100,000 clones, with roughly 70% found just once. Source material: PBMCs. The origin of this receptor is a middle-aged woman in good health and CMV-seropositive.

In DNA, the CDR3 is TGTGCCAGCAGTGACCCGACAGGGGTGAACACTGAAGCTTTCTTT. Protein sequence: CASSDPTGVNTEAFF. The chain uses TRBV25-1 and TRBJ1-1, with 8 positions matching TRBD1. Looked up from germline, CDR1 is MGHDK and CDR2 is SYGVNS. The CDR3 totals 15 residues. V dropped 3 bases and J dropped 0; count of bases not matched to a gene: 3.